The T cell receptor beta chain described here comes from a study of beta chain features in type 1 diabetes. Regarding the study as a whole: Type 1 diabetes patients had moderately but significantly shorter TCRB CDR3s in all four CD4+ subsets. PCR may have favored shorter templates equally in patients and controls.

Regarding this clone: The antigen remains undetermined.

Since all of the isolated RNA was reverse transcribed, expressed TCRB transcripts were what got sequenced. Repertoires were generated with immunoSEQ multiplex PCR, while TCRdb's copy carries only in-frame clones and drops some. The data show more than 550,000 clones, over 12% seen once. It was one heparinised blood draw, averaging approximately 100 mL, that each donor gave. Looked up from germline, CDR1 is MDHEN and CDR2 is SYDVKM. This CDR3 is 16 amino acids long. Losses at the gene ends were 4 bases for V and 3 bases for J; bases not matched to a gene: 12. The chain is built from TRBV28 and TRBJ2-7, with 7 nucleotides matching TRBD1. The sample was naive CD4+ T cells from blood. This TCR came from a young man with type 1 diabetes. As DNA, the CDR3 is TGTGCCAGCAGTTCCCAAGAGGGGGCCGGAGGCTACGAGCAGTACTTC. Translated, it gives CASSSQEGAGGYEQYF. Full variable domain (missing parts from reference TRBV28 and TRBJ2-7): DVKVTQSSRYLVKRTGEKVFLECVQDMDHENMFWYRQDPGLGLRLIYFSYDVKMKEKGDIPEGYSVSREKKERFSLILESASTNQTSMYLCASSSQEGAGGYEQYFGPGTRLTVT.